Below are 18 T cell receptor beta chains sequenced from a single sample in a study of cytomegalovirus exposure and HLA in healthy donors (dated by TCRdb to the late 2010s). Libraries came from the immunoSEQ multiplex PCR assay. A mixture of 60 forward primers for TCR Vbeta segments and 13 reverse primers for TCR Jbeta segments was used in the multiplex PCR. Here the immuneACCESS table is served through TCRdb, limited to in-frame sequences with V and J called. Missing clones are a known gap in these copies; in checked studies unresolved V genes cover under half, and the rest lacks a known reason. The sample's clone listing holds about 40,000 clones. Jointly, the top ten make up approximately 2% of the sample. The sample consisted of PBMCs. Source of these receptors: a woman in her twenties or thirties in good health and CMV-seronegative.

V usage is TRBV18 and J usage is TRBJ2-5, with TRBD2 matching 11 bases. Unmatched junction bases numbered 14, after V lost 0 bases and J lost 11 bases. The length of the CDR3 is 17 residues. Germline V CDR1 and CDR2: KGHSH, LQKENI. Here the CDR3 reads CASSPPGLAGGVGEQYF. As DNA, the CDR3 is TGTGCCAGCTCACCACCGGGGCTAGCGGGAGGAGTGGGGGAGCAGTACTTC.

This chain links TRBV6-5 with TRBJ2-5; 11 bases map to TRBD2. CDR1 and CDR2 from the germline V gene are MNHEY and SVGAGI. CDR3 length: 15 amino acids. Trimming took 6 bases from V and 5 from J; bases not matched to a gene: 8. The CDR3 bases are TGTGCCAGCAGCTTCCAACTAGCGGGAGTTGAGACCCAGTACTTC. It yields the protein CASSFQLAGVETQYF.

The V gene is TRBV4-2, the J gene TRBJ2-3; D may be TRBD2 (5 bases). Germline values: CDR1 LGHNA, CDR2 YNFKEQ. Trimming removed 4 bases from V and 2 bases from J, with 10 bases in between. The CDR3 has 14 residues. CDR3 coding DNA: TGTGCCAGCAGCCCTCGGAGGTTCACAGATACGCAGTATTTT. Protein sequence: CASSPRRFTDTQYF.

V usage is TRBV7-9 and J usage is TRBJ1-1; unclear D gene. V lost 2 bases and J 4 bases, leaving 11 bases between the germline ends. CDR3 length equals 14 residues. Germline V gives CDR1 SEHNR, CDR2 FQNEAQ (reference sequence). CDR3: CASSLTTGSTEAFF. The CDR3 bases are TGTGCCAGCAGCTTAACTACGGGATCCACTGAAGCTTTCTTT.

The chain recombines TRBV5-1 with TRBJ1-5; D is uncertain. The germline V gene encodes CDR1 SGHRS and CDR2 YFSETQ. The CDR3 consists of 15 residues. V shed 0 bases and J shed 0 bases, with 7 bases lying between them. Written as DNA, the CDR3 is TGCGCCAGCAGCTTGGGGGCTGCTAGCAATCAGCCCCAGCATTTT. Residues: CASSLGAASNQPQHF.

This sequence joins TRBV30 and TRBJ2-4; TRBD1 might be the D (5 bases). CDR3 length: 14 residues. Germline V gives CDR1 GTSNPN, CDR2 SVGIG (reference sequence). The V end lost 4 bases, the J end lost 7 bases, and 17 bases lay between the germline ends. CDR3 sequence (DNA): TGTGCCTGGAATCCAGCCTGGCAGGGTAACATTCAGTACTTC. It translates to CAWNPAWQGNIQYF.

The chain carries TRBV27 and TRBJ2-7, with 11 nucleotides matching TRBD1. The CDR3 sequence is 15 residues long. Germline CDR1 MNHEY, CDR2 SMNVEV (reference sequence). Losses at the gene ends were 4 bases for V and 2 bases for J; bases not matched to a gene: 4. CDR3 DNA sequence: TGTGCCAGCAGTTCCCTGGGACAGGGGGCCTACGAGCAGTACTTC. This encodes CASSSLGQGAYEQYF.

The V gene is TRBV7-2, the J gene TRBJ2-3; tentative D call: TRBD2 (6 bases). Trimming cost V 2 bases and J 5 bases, with 11 bases left between them. Germline lookup yields CDR1 SGHTA and CDR2 FQGNSA. This CDR3 spans 14 amino acids. The CDR3 DNA reads as TGTGCCAGCAGCTTACCCGGGCGGGGAGATACGCAGTATTTT. Translated: CASSLPGRGDTQYF.

The V call is TRBV6-5, the J call TRBJ1-2; D not certain. V lost 4 bases to trimming and J lost 2 bases, with 14 bases between them. Germline lookup yields CDR1 MNHEY and CDR2 SVGAGI. There are 15 residues in the CDR3. CDR3 DNA sequence: TGTGCCAGCAGTTCCCCGAGGGAAGCCAACTATGGCTACACCTTC. It specifies CASSSPREANYGYTF.

The rearrangement joins TRBV28 to TRBJ2-7; 13 nucleotides align to TRBD2. J was trimmed by 9 bases and V by 6 bases; bases with no gene match: 11. Germline assignment: CDR1 MDHEN and CDR2 SYDVKM. The CDR3 extends over 15 amino acids. CDR3 sequence: CASSRTSGLAGRQYF. The CDR3 nucleotides read TGTGCCAGCAGCCGCACCTCGGGACTAGCGGGACGGCAGTACTTC. The whole variable domain, remainder taken from reference TRBV28 and TRBJ2-7, is DVKVTQSSRYLVKRTGEKVFLECVQDMDHENMFWYRQDPGLGLRLIYFSYDVKMKEKGDIPEGYSVSREKKERFSLILESASTNQTSMYLCASSRTSGLAGRQYFGPGTRLTVT.

As to this clone: At one of its ends the junction is not consistent with the germline gene, which may arise from a read error. V is TRBV30 and J is TRBJ1-5; tentatively, D is TRBD1 (5 bases). The length of the CDR3 is 15 residues. Germline CDR1 GTSNPN, CDR2 SVGIG (reference sequence). For the CDR3, the DNA is TGTGCCTGGAGTGGTGGACAATCTAGCGATCAGCCCCAGCATTTT. As protein: CAWSGGQSSDQPQHF.

This chain uses TRBV11-3 with TRBJ2-2, with a tentative D call TRBD1 (6 bases). Deletions cut 5 bases from V and 5 bases from J, with 15 bases between. Germline values: CDR1 SGHNT, CDR2 YENEEA. The CDR3 is made up of 15 amino acids. For the CDR3, the DNA is TGTGCCAGCAGCCCTTCGGGGACAACTACCGGGGAGCTGTTTTTT. It is translated as CASSPSGTTTGELFF.

V and J are TRBV19 and TRBJ1-5; 7 bases line up with TRBD1. V shed 8 bases and J 4 bases; nucleotides not matched to a gene: 5. Germline V gives CDR1 LNHDA, CDR2 SQIVND (reference sequence). This CDR3 comprises 13 residues. CDR3 nucleotides: TGTGCCAGTTCCGGGACAGCTAATCAGCCCCAGCATTTT. Translation: CASSGTANQPQHF.

The V call is TRBV12-5, the J call TRBJ2-2, with a tentative D call TRBD2 (7 bases). The V gene lost 4 bases and the J gene lost 3 bases, with 15 bases spanning the gap. Looked up from germline, CDR1 is LGHNT and CDR2 is FRNRAP. CDR3 length equals 16 residues. CDR3 in amino acids: CASGSTPGGDTGELFF. As DNA, the CDR3 is TGTGCTAGTGGTTCCACCCCGGGGGGCGACACCGGGGAGCTGTTTTTT.

The chain couples TRBV5-4 to TRBJ2-5; 11 bases agree with TRBD2. CDR3 size: 15 residues. Trimming removed 3 bases from V and 5 bases from J; junction bases left unmatched: 6. Germline CDR1 and CDR2: SGHNT and YYREEE (reference sequence). In DNA form, the CDR3 reads TGTGCCAGCAGCTCGGGACTAGCGGACCGGGAGACCCAGTACTTC. It specifies CASSSGLADRETQYF.

The V and J genes are TRBV19 and TRBJ1-2; D might be TRBD1 (6 bases). The CDR3 is 16 residues long. Deletions cut 5 bases from V and 4 bases from J, with 20 bases between. Per the germline V gene, CDR1 is LNHDA and CDR2 is SQIVND (reference sequence). Here the CDR3 DNA reads TGTGCCAGTAGTCGCTTCGCCACGGGGGGCTCCTATGGCTACACCTTC. Translating gives CASSRFATGGSYGYTF.

The chain employs TRBV6-6 and TRBJ1-1; D is undetermined. CDR1 and CDR2 from the germline V gene are MNHNY and SVGAGI (reference sequence). This CDR3 has 13 residues. V lost 2 bases and J lost 6, with 10 bases in between. CDR3 sequence reads: CASSYGGLAEAFF. CDR3 coding DNA: TGTGCCAGCAGTTACGGAGGGTTGGCTGAAGCTTTCTTT.

The chain is built from TRBV28 and TRBJ1-5; TRBD1 agrees at 8 bases. The germline V gene encodes CDR1 MDHEN and CDR2 SYDVKM. Trimming removed 7 bases from V and 9 bases from J; junction bases left unmatched: 5. This CDR3 has 12 amino acids. CDR3 nucleotide sequence: TGTGCCAGCACTCCAGGGGGCTGGCCCCAGCATTTT. It encodes CASTPGGWPQHF.